These 20 T cell receptor beta chains share one sample of origin, sequenced in a study of human T cells and chemical hapten exposure. Described time point: patch test 1, 2 weeks after DPC sensitization. Described treatment: therapeutic diphenylcyclopropenone sensitization with weekly scalp DPC. TCRdb analysed the RACE reads with MiXCR anew, one entry per CDR3 protein. The sample carries around 160,000 distinct CDR3 sequences, around 13% recorded once. The sequences come from whole blood, collected in connection with sensitization to the hapten diphenylcyclopropenone (DPC). These TCRs come from a woman aged 25 to 39 with alopecia areata. Some clones in this sample may be carry-over from other donors' samples.

This clonotype was seen a handful of times. The chain links TRBV3-1 to TRBJ2-7, with D unresolved. V shed 1 base and J shed 4 bases, with 8 bases lying between them. CDR1 LGHDT and CDR2 YNNKEL come from the germline V gene (reference sequence). The CDR3 runs to 13 residues. CDR3 in DNA: TGTGCCAGCAGCCAAGGCCGAAGATACGAGCAGTACTTC. Encoded protein: CASSQGRRYEQYF.

This clonotype was counted only a few times. The chain has TRBV20-1 and TRBJ1-4, with 7 positions matching TRBD1. The CDR3 length is 13 residues. The ends lost 3 bases at V and 8 bases at J; junction bases unmatched: 6. Per germline, CDR1 DFQATT and CDR2 SNEGSKA (reference sequence). The CDR3: CSARQTGKEKLFF. As DNA, the CDR3 is TGCAGTGCTAGGCAGACAGGGAAGGAAAAACTGTTTTTT.

This clonotype was counted only a few times. The chain carries TRBV5-5 and TRBJ1-2; 9 bases align to TRBD1. The CDR3 consists of 16 residues. Germline-derived CDR1 and CDR2 are SGHKS and YYEKEE (reference sequence). V trimming: 4 bases; J trimming: 2 bases; junction bases outside the gene matches: 9. CDR3 sequence: CASSPNPGTGNYGYTF. CDR3 in DNA: TGTGCCAGCAGCCCCAACCCCGGGACAGGGAACTATGGCTACACCTTC.

The CDR3, as DNA: TGCAGTGCTGAGCAGGCGGAGTCGCAGTACTTC. Encoded protein: CSAEQAESQYF. V usage is TRBV20-1 and J usage is TRBJ2-7; D ambiguous. The CDR3 has 11 residues. The germline V gene encodes CDR1 DFQATT and CDR2 SNEGSKA (reference sequence). V was trimmed by 5 bases and J by 9 bases, leaving 14 bases between them.

This clonotype was detected only a few times. The chain employs TRBV29-1 and TRBJ1-5; perhaps TRBD1 as D (5 bases). Germline CDR1 and CDR2: SQVTM and ANQGSEA. V gave up 6 bases and J gave up 4 bases, with 10 bases separating them. The CDR3 extends over 12 amino acids. The CDR3 loop reads CSVRDGNQPQHF. CDR3 nucleotides: TGCAGCGTCCGGGACGGGAATCAGCCCCAGCATTTT. The whole variable domain, filled in from reference TRBV29-1 and TRBJ1-5, reads SAVISQKPSRDICQRGTSLTIQCQVDSQVTMMFWYRQQPGQSLTLIATANQGSEATYESGFVIDKFPISRPNLTFSTLTVSNMSPEDSSIYLCSVRDGNQPQHFGDGTRLSIL.

This clonotype was seen repeatedly, ten times or more. The DNA of the CDR3 is TGCGCCAGCAGCTTGGACAGGGGCACTGAAGCTTTCTTT. This encodes CASSLDRGTEAFF. The chain couples TRBV5-1 to TRBJ1-1; 7 bases are shared with TRBD1. Unmatched junction bases numbered 0, after V lost 0 bases and J lost 4 bases. The germline V gene has CDR1 SGHRS and CDR2 YFSETQ. The CDR3 extends over 13 amino acids.

This clonotype was detected many times. The chain recombines TRBV15 with TRBJ2-1, with TRBD2 identical over 9 bases. CDR3 size: 16 residues. J gave up 4 bases and V 0 bases, and 4 bases lay outside the gene matches. CDR1 and CDR2 (germline): LNHNV, YYDKDF (reference sequence). In nucleotides, the CDR3 is TGTGCCACCAGCAGAGATTTGCTAGCGGGGTACAATGAGCAGTTCTTC. Translating it yields CATSRDLLAGYNEQFF.

The gene calls are TRBV9 and TRBJ2-1, with TRBD1 as a possible D gene (5 bases). V lost 4 bases to trimming and J lost 13 bases, with 21 bases between them. The germline gives CDR1 SGDLS, CDR2 YYNGEE. The CDR3 runs 14 residues. CDR3 DNA sequence: TGTGCCAGCAGCCAAAATGACAGAACCAATGGTCAGTTCTTC. This gives the protein CASSQNDRTNGQFF.

V gene TRBV10-3 combines with J gene TRBJ2-1; 8 bases align to TRBD1. Germline V CDR1 and CDR2: ENHRY, SYGVKD. The CDR3 length is 17 residues. The V and J ends lost 2 bases and 4 bases, in that order; junction bases with no gene match: 10. CDR3 region: CAISEVPGTGIYNEQFF. CDR3 sequence (DNA): TGTGCCATCAGTGAGGTGCCCGGGACAGGAATATACAATGAGCAGTTCTTC.

V gene TRBV7-2 combines with J gene TRBJ2-1, with 8 bases that match TRBD2. V dropped 1 base and J dropped 6; count of bases not matched to a gene: 8. CDR1 is SGHTA, CDR2 FQGNSA, per germline. This CDR3 spans 16 amino acids. The DNA of the CDR3 is TGTGCCAGCAGCTTAGTCCCGCTAGCGGGCGTCAATGAGCAGTTCTTC. It yields the protein CASSLVPLAGVNEQFF.

This clonotype was seen a few times. CDR3 amino acids: CASSPGTELSEKLFF. CDR3 sequence (DNA): TGTGCCAGCAGCCCAGGGACGGAATTGAGTGAAAAACTGTTTTTT. The rearrangement links TRBV9 to TRBJ1-4, with D possibly TRBD1 on 5 matching bases. Trimming shortened V by 4 bases and J by 7 bases, and 17 bases separated the two germline ends. CDR1 is SGDLS, CDR2 YYNGEE, per germline. CDR3 length: 15 residues.

The chain has TRBV7-2 and TRBJ2-6, with 11 positions matching TRBD2. CDR3 size: 18 residues. Looked up from germline, CDR1 is SGHTA and CDR2 is FQGNSA. The J segment lost 2 bases and the V segment lost 1 base, leaving 4 bases of the junction unmatched. CDR3 sequence reads: CASSLGLAGSTGANVLTF. DNA of the CDR3: TGTGCCAGCAGCTTAGGACTAGCGGGAAGCACTGGGGCCAACGTCCTGACTTTC.

This clonotype was detected only a few times. The chain carries TRBV13 and TRBJ1-5, with unresolved D. CDR3 size: 10 residues. The germline V gene has CDR1 PRHDT and CDR2 FYEKMQ (reference sequence). Trimming stripped 6 bases from V and 8 bases from J, with 5 bases between. CDR3 loop: CASRLEPQHF. The CDR3 region has the DNA TGTGCCAGCAGGCTCGAGCCCCAGCATTTT.

This clonotype was seen only a few times. This chain connects TRBV30 to TRBJ2-7; D may correspond to TRBD1 or TRBD2 (5 bases each). Germline V gene sequence: CDR1 GTSNPN, CDR2 SVGIG (reference sequence). This CDR3 has 13 amino acids. V was clipped by 1 base and J by 3 bases, with 10 bases between them. Here the CDR3 DNA reads TGTGCCTGGAGTGAGGGACGGAACTACGAGCAGTACTTC. The encoded protein is CAWSEGRNYEQYF.

This clonotype was found a few times. The chain couples TRBV11-1 to TRBJ2-1; weak D call: TRBD2 (6 bases). CDR1 is SGHAT and CDR2 is FQDESV in the germline V gene (reference sequence). CDR3 length: 16 amino acids. V lost 0 bases and J 5 bases, leaving 14 bases between the germline ends. This CDR3 reads CASSLARGETHNEQFF. For the CDR3, the DNA is TGTGCCAGCAGCTTAGCACGCGGGGAAACGCACAATGAGCAGTTCTTC.

This clonotype was found a few times. This rearrangement joins TRBV6-2 or TRBV6-3 to TRBJ2-1; D is ambiguous. Germline CDR1 MNHEY, CDR2 SVGEGT. Trimming shortened V by 10 bases and J by 6 bases, and 10 bases separated the two germline ends. This CDR3 region has 11 residues. The CDR3 loop reads CATESGNEQFF. CDR3 sequence (DNA): TGTGCCACCGAATCAGGCAATGAGCAGTTCTTC.

This clonotype came up a few times. The chain joins TRBV5-1 to TRBJ1-4, with D unclear. Germline-derived CDR1 and CDR2 are SGHRS and YFSETQ. V shed 5 bases and J shed 3 bases, with 8 bases lying between them. CDR3 length: 13 residues. CDR3 amino acids: CASSLAPNEKLFF. CDR3 nucleotides: TGCGCCAGCAGTCTAGCCCCTAATGAAAAACTGTTTTTT.

This clonotype showed up just a few times. The DNA of the CDR3 is TGTGCCAGCAGCCAGAGCAGGGAGGACATTCAGTACTTC. It is translated as CASSQSREDIQYF. V and J are TRBV9 and TRBJ2-4; D is perhaps TRBD2 (6 bases). Germline loops: CDR1 SGDLS, CDR2 YYNGEE. There are 13 residues in the CDR3. The V and J ends lost 4 bases and 8 bases respectively, with 13 bases between them.

The V gene is TRBV18, the J gene TRBJ2-3; tentative D call: TRBD2 (5 bases). Trimming shortened V by 1 base and J by 6 bases, and 5 bases separated the two germline ends. Per the germline V gene, CDR1 is KGHSH and CDR2 is LQKENI. The CDR3 is made up of 12 amino acids. CDR3 DNA: TGTGCCAGCTCACCACAGCGGGATACGCAGTATTTT. Protein product: CASSPQRDTQYF.

The chain joins TRBV29-1 to TRBJ2-7; D is perhaps TRBD2 (7 bases). V was pared by 4 bases and J by 4 bases, with 14 bases between. CDR1 is SQVTM, CDR2 ANQGSEA, per germline. The CDR3 extends over 13 amino acids. CDR3 amino acids: CSVGGGAAYEQYF. CDR3 bases: TGCAGCGTTGGAGGGGGGGCCGCGTACGAGCAGTACTTC.